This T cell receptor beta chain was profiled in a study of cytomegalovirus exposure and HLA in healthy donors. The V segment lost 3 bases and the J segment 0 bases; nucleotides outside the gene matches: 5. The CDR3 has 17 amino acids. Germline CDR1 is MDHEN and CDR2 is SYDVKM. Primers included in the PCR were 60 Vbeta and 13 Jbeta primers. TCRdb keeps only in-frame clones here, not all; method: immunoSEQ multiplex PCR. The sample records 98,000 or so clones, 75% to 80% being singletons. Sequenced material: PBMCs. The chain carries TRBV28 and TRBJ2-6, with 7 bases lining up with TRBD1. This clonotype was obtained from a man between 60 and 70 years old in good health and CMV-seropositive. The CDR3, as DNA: TGTGCCAGCAGTTTCGACAGGGTTCCCTCTGGGGCCAACGTCCTGACTTTC. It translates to CASSFDRVPSGANVLTF.